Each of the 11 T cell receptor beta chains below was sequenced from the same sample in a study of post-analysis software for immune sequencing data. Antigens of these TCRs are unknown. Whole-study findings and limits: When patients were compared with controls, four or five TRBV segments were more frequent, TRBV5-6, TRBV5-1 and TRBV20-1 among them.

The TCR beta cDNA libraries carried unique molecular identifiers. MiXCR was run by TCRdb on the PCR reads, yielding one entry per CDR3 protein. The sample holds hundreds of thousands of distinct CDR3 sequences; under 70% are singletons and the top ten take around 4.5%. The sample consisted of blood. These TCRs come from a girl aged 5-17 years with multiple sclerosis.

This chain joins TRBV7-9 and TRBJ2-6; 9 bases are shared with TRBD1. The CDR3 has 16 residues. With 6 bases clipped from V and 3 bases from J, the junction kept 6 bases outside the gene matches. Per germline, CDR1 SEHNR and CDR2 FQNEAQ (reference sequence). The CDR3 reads CASRQQGASGANVLTF. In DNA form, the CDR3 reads TGTGCCAGCAGACAACAGGGGGCTAGTGGGGCCAACGTCCTGACTTTC.

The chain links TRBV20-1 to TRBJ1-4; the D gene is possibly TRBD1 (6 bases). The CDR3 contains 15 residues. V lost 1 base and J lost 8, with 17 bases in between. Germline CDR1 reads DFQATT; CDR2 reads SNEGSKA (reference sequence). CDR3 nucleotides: TGCAGTGCTAGAGGTGCCGGGACACCCCCCGAAAAACTGTTTTTT. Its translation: CSARGAGTPPEKLFF.

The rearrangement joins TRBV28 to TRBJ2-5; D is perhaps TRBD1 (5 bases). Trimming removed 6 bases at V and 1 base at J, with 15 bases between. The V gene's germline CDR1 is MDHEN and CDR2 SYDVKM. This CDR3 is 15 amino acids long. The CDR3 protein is CASSRFTGSQETQYF. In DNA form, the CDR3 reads TGTGCCAGCAGCCGTTTCACAGGATCCCAAGAGACCCAGTACTTC.

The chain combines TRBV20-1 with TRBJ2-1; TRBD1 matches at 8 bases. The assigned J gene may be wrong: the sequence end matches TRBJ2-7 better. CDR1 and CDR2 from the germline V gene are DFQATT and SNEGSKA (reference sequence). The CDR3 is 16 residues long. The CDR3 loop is CSASDPGRGPNNEQYF. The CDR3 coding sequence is TGCAGTGCTAGTGACCCCGGCAGGGGGCCGAACAATGAGCAGTACTTC.

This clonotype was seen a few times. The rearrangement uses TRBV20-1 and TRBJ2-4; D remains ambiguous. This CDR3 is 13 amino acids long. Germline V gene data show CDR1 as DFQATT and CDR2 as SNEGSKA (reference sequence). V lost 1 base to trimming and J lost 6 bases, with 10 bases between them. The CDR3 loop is CSARVSGLNIQYF. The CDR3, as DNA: TGCAGTGCTAGAGTATCAGGATTAAACATTCAGTACTTC.

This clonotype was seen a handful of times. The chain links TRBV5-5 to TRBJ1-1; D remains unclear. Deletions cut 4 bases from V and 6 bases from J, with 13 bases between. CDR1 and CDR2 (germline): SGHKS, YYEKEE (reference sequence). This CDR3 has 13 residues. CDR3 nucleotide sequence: TGTGCCAGCAGCCTGATGGCGTTGCCTGAAGCTTTCTTT. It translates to CASSLMALPEAFF.

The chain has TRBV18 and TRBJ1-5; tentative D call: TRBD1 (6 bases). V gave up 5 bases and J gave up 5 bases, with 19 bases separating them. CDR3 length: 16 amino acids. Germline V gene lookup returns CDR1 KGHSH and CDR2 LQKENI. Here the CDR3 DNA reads TGTGCCAGCTCATCGACCCCAGGGGAAGGGGATCAGCCCCAGCATTTT. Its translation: CASSSTPGEGDQPQHF.

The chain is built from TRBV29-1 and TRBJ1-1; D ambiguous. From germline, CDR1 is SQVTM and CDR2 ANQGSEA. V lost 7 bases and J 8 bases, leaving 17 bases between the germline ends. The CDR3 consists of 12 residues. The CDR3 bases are TGCAGCGCTCAATGGGTCTATTCGGAAGCTTTCTTT. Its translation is CSAQWVYSEAFF. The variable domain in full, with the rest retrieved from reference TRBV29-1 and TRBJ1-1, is SAVISQKPSRDICQRGTSLTIQCQVDSQVTMMFWYRQQPGQSLTLIATANQGSEATYESGFVIDKFPISRPNLTFSTLTVSNMSPEDSSIYLCSAQWVYSEAFFGQGTRLTVV.

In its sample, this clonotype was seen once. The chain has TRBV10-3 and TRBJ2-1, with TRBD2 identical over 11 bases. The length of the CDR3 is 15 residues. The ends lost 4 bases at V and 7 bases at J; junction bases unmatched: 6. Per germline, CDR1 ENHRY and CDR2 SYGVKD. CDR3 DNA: TGTGCCATCAGTGTCTCGACTAGCGGGATGAATGAGCAGTTCTTC. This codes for CAISVSTSGMNEQFF.

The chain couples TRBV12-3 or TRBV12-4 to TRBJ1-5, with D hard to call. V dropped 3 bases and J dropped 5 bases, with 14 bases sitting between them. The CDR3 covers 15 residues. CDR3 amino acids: CASSFGRYRDQPQHF. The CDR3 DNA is TGTGCCAGCAGTTTCGGCAGGTACCGGGATCAGCCCCAGCATTTT.

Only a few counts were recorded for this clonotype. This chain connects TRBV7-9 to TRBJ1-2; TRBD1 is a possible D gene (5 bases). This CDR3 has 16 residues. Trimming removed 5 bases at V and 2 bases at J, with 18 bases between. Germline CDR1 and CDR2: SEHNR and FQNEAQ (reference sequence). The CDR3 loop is CASSPNPRTTNYGYTF. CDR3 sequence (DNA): TGTGCCAGCAGCCCCAATCCAAGGACAACAAACTATGGCTACACCTTC.